What follows are 4 T cell receptor beta chains derived from one specimen sequenced in a study of long-term antiretroviral therapy in people with HIV. Investigators performed immunoSEQ version v3.0 at survey level. Sequencing used immunoSEQ multiplex PCR; TCRdb keeps in-frame clones, though not all of them. The data contain 30,000 to 35,000 clones, 83% of them seen just once; the ten biggest clones take up 7.9%. The sequencing here drew on unsorted PBMCs, taken 0.4 years before starting antiretroviral therapy. The receptors come from a man between 18 and 35 years old with HIV.

This clone was counted between two and nine times. The rearrangement links TRBV7-9 to TRBJ1-2; possible D gene TRBD1, 6 bases. The CDR3 length is 14 residues. V lost 5 bases to trimming and J lost 3 bases, with 13 bases between them. Germline CDR1 SEHNR, CDR2 FQNEAQ (reference sequence). In nucleotides, the CDR3 is TGTGCCAGCAGCCGAACCACAGGGTACTATGGCTACACCTTC. Translating it yields CASSRTTGYYGYTF.

The gene calls are TRBV5-1 and TRBJ2-2, with TRBD2 identical over 13 bases. CDR1 SGHRS and CDR2 YFSETQ come from the germline V gene. The CDR3 extends over 19 amino acids. Losses at the gene ends were 0 bases for V and 6 bases for J; bases not matched to a gene: 11. CDR3 residues: CASSLDLAGTSGAAGELFF. The DNA of the CDR3 is TGCGCCAGCAGCTTGGACTTAGCGGGGACTAGCGGGGCGGCCGGGGAGCTGTTTTTT.

In its sample, this clone is large. The chain has TRBV27 and TRBJ2-1; tentatively, D is TRBD1 or TRBD2 (5 bases each). V dropped 2 bases and J dropped 4 bases, with 9 bases sitting between them. CDR3 length: 14 amino acids. Germline CDR1 MNHEY, CDR2 SMNVEV (reference sequence). CDR3 DNA: TGTGCCAGCAGTTTAGGGGACCTATACAATGAGCAGTTCTTC. It codes for CASSLGDLYNEQFF.

This clone turned up a few times. The J gene is TRBJ2-2, the V gene TRBV4-1; D perhaps matches TRBD2 (5 bases). V was shortened by 1 base and J by 7 bases, with 10 bases between the two germline ends. Germline V gene lookup returns CDR1 MGHRA and CDR2 YSYEKL. This CDR3 has 14 amino acids. This CDR3 is CASSQVRGFGELFF. CDR3 nucleotide sequence: TGCGCCAGCAGCCAAGTACGGGGTTTCGGGGAGCTGTTTTTT.